The TCR beta chain described here comes from a study of blood T cell repertoires in COVID-19. Across the whole study: The samples span acute and convalescent COVID-19 from the United States, Italy and Spain. T cells, B-cell-depleted T cells, or PBMCs supplied cDNA or gDNA.

Under the authors' procedure: The authors estimated nucleated cell counts from reference gene primer amplification. Repertoires were generated with immunoSEQ multiplex PCR, while TCRdb's copy carries only in-frame clones and drops some. The D gene and trimming were derived from the DNA, and the V and J assignments and clone size from that table. The repertoire holds approximately 22,000 clones, with 80% to 85% as singletons. CDR3 size: 14 residues. V gave up 7 bases and J gave up 3 bases, with 12 bases separating them. The germline CDR1 and CDR2 sequences are LNHNV and YYDKDF (reference sequence). The sequence was obtained from a man older than 75 with active or convalescent COVID-19. The chain uses TRBV15 and TRBJ1-4; a possible D gene is TRBD1 (6 bases). Sequencing used peripheral blood. The CDR3 DNA reads TGTGCCACCACCCACAGGGCAGCTAATGAAAAACTGTTTTTT. Residues: CATTHRAANEKLFF. The complete variable domain, with remaining parts taken from reference TRBV15 and TRBJ1-4, reads DAMVIQNPRYQVTQFGKPVTLSCSQTLNHNVMYWYQQKSSQAPKLLFHYYDKDFNNEADTPDNFQSRRPNTSFCFLDIRSPGLGDTAMYLCATTHRAANEKLFFGSGTQLSVL.